This TCR beta chain was documented in a study of blood T cells in healthy people across ages. Study-wide findings and caveats: Leaving the PBMCs unsorted stopped any conclusive comparison of naive versus antigen-experienced cells.

With a J-beta primer mix and a sample-barcoded 5' primer, a second PCR ran about 6 to 11 cycles. TCRdb re-analysed the 5' RACE reads in MiXCR, keeping a single row per CDR3 protein. The repertoire holds about 770,000 distinct CDR3 sequences, with under 55% as singletons. This clonotype has more than one count but fewer than ten. Antigen unknown. This CDR3 comprises 12 residues. The material sequenced was blood. The origin of this receptor is a man in his sixties in good health. The chain carries TRBV21-1 and TRBJ1-1; the DNA was not compared with TRBD1, the D call given in the table. TRBV21-1 is assigned pseudogene status. The CDR3 nucleotides are TGTGCCAGCAGAATCCCAGGGGCTGAAGCTTTCTTT. Translating gives CASRIPGAEAFF.